Shown below are 7 T cell receptor beta chains from a single sample sequenced in a study of shared clonotypes between healthy human individuals. Clones were sequenced by immunoSEQ multiplex PCR, and TCRdb holds only the in-frame ones, with some missing. The sample holds about 1.1 million clones, around three quarters seen once. Sequencing was performed on memory CD4+ T cells from PBMCs. Regarding subset: CD45RA-negative fraction. The receptor source for this set is a young man in good health. Some clones in this sample may be carry-over from other donors' samples.

This clone occurred a few times. V usage is TRBV7-2 and J usage is TRBJ2-7; 8 positions match TRBD2. The CDR3 length is 16 residues. Trimming at V came to 5 bases and at J to 3 bases, leaving 12 bases not matched to a gene. Germline CDR1 reads SGHTA; CDR2 reads FQGNSA. The CDR3 reads CASSPTGGDLGYEQYF. The CDR3 DNA reads as TGTGCCAGCAGCCCGACGGGAGGGGACCTCGGCTACGAGCAGTACTTC.

The rearrangement links TRBV4-3 to TRBJ2-3; 15 bases are shared with TRBD2. Germline V gives CDR1 LGHNA, CDR2 YSLEER. The CDR3 is 21 residues long. Unmatched junction bases numbered 15, after V lost 1 base and J lost 4 bases. The CDR3 protein is CASSQGRVRTSGRVGSDTQYF. In DNA form, the CDR3 reads TGCGCCAGCAGCCAAGGGAGGGTTCGGACTAGCGGGAGGGTTGGGTCAGATACGCAGTATTTT.

This sequence joins TRBV28 and TRBJ2-1; the D gene is possibly TRBD2 (5 bases). The germline CDR1 and CDR2 sequences are MDHEN and SYDVKM. V was cut by 2 bases and J by 2 bases, with 7 bases left in between. CDR3 length: 14 amino acids. CDR3 amino acids: CASSLAGTYNEQFF. In DNA form, the CDR3 reads TGTGCCAGCAGTTTAGCGGGCACCTACAATGAGCAGTTCTTC. Full variable domain (outside the CDR3, taken from reference TRBV28 and TRBJ2-1): DVKVTQSSRYLVKRTGEKVFLECVQDMDHENMFWYRQDPGLGLRLIYFSYDVKMKEKGDIPEGYSVSREKKERFSLILESASTNQTSMYLCASSLAGTYNEQFFGPGTRLTVL.

This chain connects TRBV5-1 to TRBJ2-3; TRBD2 matches 9 bases. The germline CDR1 and CDR2 sequences are SGHRS and YFSETQ. Unmatched junction bases numbered 12, after V lost 4 bases and J lost 6 bases. There are 16 residues in the CDR3. The CDR3, as DNA: TGCGCCAGCAGCCTATTAACTAGCGGGCAACCCGATACGCAGTATTTT. Translated: CASSLLTSGQPDTQYF. Based on the CDR3 plus reference TRBV5-1 and TRBJ2-3, the full variable domain is KAGVTQTPRYLIKTRGQQVTLSCSPISGHRSVSWYQQTPGQGLQFLFEYFSETQRNKGNFPGRFSGRQFSNSRSEMNVSTLELGDSALYLCASSLLTSGQPDTQYFGPGTRLTVL.

V gene TRBV9 combines with J gene TRBJ2-5, with a possible D match to TRBD1 (6 bases). From germline, CDR1 is SGDLS and CDR2 YYNGEE. The CDR3 loop spans 14 amino acids. V dropped 4 bases and J dropped 2 bases, with 12 bases sitting between them. The CDR3 region is CASSPRQAQETQYF. The CDR3, as DNA: TGTGCCAGCAGCCCTAGACAGGCTCAAGAGACCCAGTACTTC.

The rearrangement links TRBV29-1 to TRBJ1-2; D is unclear. Trimming shortened V by 2 bases and J by 6 bases, and 13 bases separated the two germline ends. Per germline, CDR1 SQVTM and CDR2 ANQGSEA. This CDR3 is 13 amino acids long. Here the CDR3 DNA reads TGCAGCGTTGAAAGTCCGATGTGGGATGGCTACACCTTC. This codes for CSVESPMWDGYTF.

The chain is built from TRBV7-9 and TRBJ2-7; D is uncertain. The ends were cut back, 5 bases at V and 2 bases at J, with 7 bases in the middle. CDR3 length equals 12 residues. The germline CDR1 and CDR2 sequences are SEHNR and FQNEAQ (reference sequence). The CDR3 loop reads CASSGRTYEQYF. The CDR3 DNA is TGTGCCAGCAGCGGCCGAACCTACGAGCAGTACTTC. Together with reference TRBV7-9 and TRBJ2-7, the CDR3 gives the full variable domain: DTGVSQNPRHKITKRGQNVTFRCDPISEHNRLYWYRQTLGQGPEFLTYFQNEAQLEKSRLLSDRFSAERPKGSFSTLEIQRTEQGDSAMYLCASSGRTYEQYFGPGTRLTVT.